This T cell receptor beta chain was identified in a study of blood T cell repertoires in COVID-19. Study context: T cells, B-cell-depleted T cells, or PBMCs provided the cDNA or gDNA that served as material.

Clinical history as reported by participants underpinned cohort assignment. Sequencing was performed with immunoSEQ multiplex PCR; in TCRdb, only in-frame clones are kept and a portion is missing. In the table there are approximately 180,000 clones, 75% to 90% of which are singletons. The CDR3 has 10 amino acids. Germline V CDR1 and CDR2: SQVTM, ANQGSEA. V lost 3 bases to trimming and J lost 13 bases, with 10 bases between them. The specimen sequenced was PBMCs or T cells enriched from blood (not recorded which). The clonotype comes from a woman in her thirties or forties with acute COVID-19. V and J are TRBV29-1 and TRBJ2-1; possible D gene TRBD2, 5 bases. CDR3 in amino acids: CSVDGEPQFF. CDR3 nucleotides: TGCAGCGTTGACGGGGAGCCCCAGTTCTTC.